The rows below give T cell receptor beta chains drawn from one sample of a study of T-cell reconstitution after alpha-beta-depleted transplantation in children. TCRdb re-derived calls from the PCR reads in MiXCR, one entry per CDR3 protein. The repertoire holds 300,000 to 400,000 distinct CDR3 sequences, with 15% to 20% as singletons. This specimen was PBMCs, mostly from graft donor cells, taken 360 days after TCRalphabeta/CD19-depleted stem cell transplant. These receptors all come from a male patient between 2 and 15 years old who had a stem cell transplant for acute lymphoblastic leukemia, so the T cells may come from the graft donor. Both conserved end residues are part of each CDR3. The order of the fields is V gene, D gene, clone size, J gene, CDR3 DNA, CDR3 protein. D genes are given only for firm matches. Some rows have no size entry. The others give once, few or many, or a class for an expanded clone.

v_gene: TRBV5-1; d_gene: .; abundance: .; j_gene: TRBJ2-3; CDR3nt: TGCGCCAGCAGCTTGGCCGCTAGCGGCACAGATACGCAGTATTTT; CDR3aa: CASSLAASGTDTQYF
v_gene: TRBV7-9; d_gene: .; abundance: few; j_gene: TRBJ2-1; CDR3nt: TGTGCCAGCAGCTTAGGTGGGGGAACCCTCTACGGCAATGAGCAGTTCTTC; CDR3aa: CASSLGGGTLYGNEQFF
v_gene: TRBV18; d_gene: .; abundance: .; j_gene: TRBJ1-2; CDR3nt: TGTGCCAGCTCACCAGTCGGCACTAACTATGGCTACACCTTC; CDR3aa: CASSPVGTNYGYTF
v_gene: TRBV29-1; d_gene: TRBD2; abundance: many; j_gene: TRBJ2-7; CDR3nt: TGCAGCGCCTTACCGGGACTAGACCGAGGGGACGAGCAGTACTTC; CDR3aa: CSALPGLDRGDEQYF
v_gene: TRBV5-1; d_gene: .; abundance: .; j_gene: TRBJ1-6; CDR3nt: TGCGCCAGCAGCCCATCCGGGACCTTCAATTCACCCCTCCACTTT; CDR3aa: CASSPSGTFNSPLHF
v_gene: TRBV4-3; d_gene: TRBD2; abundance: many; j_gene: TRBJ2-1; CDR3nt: TGCGCCAGCAGCCCTAGCGGGAGCCACAATGAGCAGTTCTTC; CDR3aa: CASSPSGSHNEQFF
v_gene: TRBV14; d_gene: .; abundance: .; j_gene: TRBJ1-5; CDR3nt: TGTGCCAGCAGCCAAGTAAAGTGGGACGGCGATAGCAATCAGCCCCAGCATTTT; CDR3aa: CASSQVKWDGDSNQPQHF
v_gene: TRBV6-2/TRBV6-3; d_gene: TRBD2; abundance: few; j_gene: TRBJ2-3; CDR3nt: TGTGCCAGCAGCAAATCCGGGACTAGCCGACCCACAGATACGCAGTATTTT; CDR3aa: CASSKSGTSRPTDTQYF
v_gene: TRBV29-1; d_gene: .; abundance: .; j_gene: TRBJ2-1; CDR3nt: TGCAGCATCCGGCTAACCTACAATGAGCAGTTCTTC; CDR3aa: CSIRLTYNEQFF
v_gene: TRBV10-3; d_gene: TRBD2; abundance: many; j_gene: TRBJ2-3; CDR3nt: TGTGCCATCAGTGAGTCCCCGACCGGGACTAGCGTAATTTCTAGCACAGATACGCAGTATTTT; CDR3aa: CAISESPTGTSVISSTDTQYF
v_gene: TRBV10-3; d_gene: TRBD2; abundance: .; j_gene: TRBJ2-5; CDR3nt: TGTGCCATCAGTGACTTCGGAACGGGCGGGAGTTACTCAGAGACCCAGTACTTC; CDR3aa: CAISDFGTGGSYSETQYF
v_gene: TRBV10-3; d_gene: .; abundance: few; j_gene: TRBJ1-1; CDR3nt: TGTGCCATCAGTGTGGAGGGTGGCACTGAAGCTTTCTTT; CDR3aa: CAISVEGGTEAFF
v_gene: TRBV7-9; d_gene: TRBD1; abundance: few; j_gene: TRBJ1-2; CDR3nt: TGTGCCAGCAGCCCACGCGTGGGACAGGGATGGAATGGCTACACCTTC; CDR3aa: CASSPRVGQGWNGYTF
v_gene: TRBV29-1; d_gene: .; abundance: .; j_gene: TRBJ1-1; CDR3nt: TGCAGCTTCCCAGGGAAGGGGAACACTGAAGCTTTCTTT; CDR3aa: CSFPGKGNTEAFF
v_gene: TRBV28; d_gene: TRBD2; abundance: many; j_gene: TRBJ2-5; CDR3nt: TGTGCCAGCAGTTCGCTAGCGGGAGGACGACAAGAGACCCAGTACTTC; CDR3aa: CASSSLAGGRQETQYF
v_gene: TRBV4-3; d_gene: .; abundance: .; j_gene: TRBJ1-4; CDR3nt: TGCGCCAGCAGCCAAAAGGGTCCCGGAATCACAACTAATGAAAAACTGTTTTTT; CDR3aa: CASSQKGPGITTNEKLFF
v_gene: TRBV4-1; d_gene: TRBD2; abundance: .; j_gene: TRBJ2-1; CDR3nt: TGCGCCAGCAGCCAAGCGAGGGGACTAAACTACAATGAGCAGTTCTTC; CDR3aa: CASSQARGLNYNEQFF
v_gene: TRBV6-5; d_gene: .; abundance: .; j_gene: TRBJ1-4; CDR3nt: TGTGCCAGCAGTTACTCGGGGGAAGGTTTGGTAACTAATGAAAAACTGTTTTTT; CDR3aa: CASSYSGEGLVTNEKLFF
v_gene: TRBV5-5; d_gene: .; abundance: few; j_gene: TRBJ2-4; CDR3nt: TGTGCCAGCAGCCTGTATGGTAGGGAAAACATTCAGTACTTC; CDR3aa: CASSLYGRENIQYF
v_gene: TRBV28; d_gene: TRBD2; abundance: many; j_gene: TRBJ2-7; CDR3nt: TGTGCCAGCAGTTTACTTCTAGCGGGAGACCCAAGGGACGAGCAGTACTTC; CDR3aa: CASSLLLAGDPRDEQYF
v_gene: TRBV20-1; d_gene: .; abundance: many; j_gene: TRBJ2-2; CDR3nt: TGCAGTGCTAGTCACACGTACACCGGGGAGCTGTTTTTT; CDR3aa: CSASHTYTGELFF
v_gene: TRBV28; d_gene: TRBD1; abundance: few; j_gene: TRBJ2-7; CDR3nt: TGTGCCAGCAGTTTCCCCGGGACAGTTCCCGTCGACGAGCAGTACTTC; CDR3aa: CASSFPGTVPVDEQYF
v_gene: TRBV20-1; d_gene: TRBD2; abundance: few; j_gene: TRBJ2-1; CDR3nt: TGCAGTGCTAGAGATCCGCGGGAGGGCCCGGATGAGCAGTTCTTC; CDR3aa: CSARDPREGPDEQFF
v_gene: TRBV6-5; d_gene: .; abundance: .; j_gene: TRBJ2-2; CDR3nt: TGTGCCAGCAGATCCTCGGCGTCCTCGAACACCGGGGAGCTGTTTTTT; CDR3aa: CASRSSASSNTGELFF
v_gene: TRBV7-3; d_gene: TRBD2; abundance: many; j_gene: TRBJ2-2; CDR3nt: TGTGCCAGCGGGACTAGCGGTAACACCGGGGAGCTGTTTTTT; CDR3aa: CASGTSGNTGELFF
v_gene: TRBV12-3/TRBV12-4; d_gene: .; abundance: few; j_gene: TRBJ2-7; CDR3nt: TGTGCCAGCAGTTTATGGGTTTACGAGCAGTACTTC; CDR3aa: CASSLWVYEQYF
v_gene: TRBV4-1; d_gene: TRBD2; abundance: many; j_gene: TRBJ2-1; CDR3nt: TGCGCCAGCACAGGGACGACTCTTAAGCGGGAGGGGAAATACAATGAGCAGTTCTTC; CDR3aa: CASTGTTLKREGKYNEQFF
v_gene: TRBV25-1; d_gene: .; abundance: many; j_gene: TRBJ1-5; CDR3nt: TGTGCCAGCAGTGAAACCCTCCTACGGGGGAAACTACATTTT; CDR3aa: CASSETLLRGKLHF
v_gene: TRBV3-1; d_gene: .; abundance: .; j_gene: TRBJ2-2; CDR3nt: TGTGCCAGCAGTACAGTAGTTGGCACCGGGGAGCTGTTTTTT; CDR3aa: CASSTVVGTGELFF
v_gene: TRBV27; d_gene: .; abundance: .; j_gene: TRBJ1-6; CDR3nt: TGTGCCAGCAGTTTAGGAGTGGGATTGGGAAATTCACCCCTCCACTTT; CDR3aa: CASSLGVGLGNSPLHF
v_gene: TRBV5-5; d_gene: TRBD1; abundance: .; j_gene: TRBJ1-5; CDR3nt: TGTGCCAGCAGCTTGACAGGGGGCTTGGTTCCCCAGCATTTT; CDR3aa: CASSLTGGLVPQHF
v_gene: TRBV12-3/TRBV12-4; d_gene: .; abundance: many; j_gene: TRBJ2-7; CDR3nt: TGTGCCAGCAGTCCGACTAGTCTCGAGCAGTACTTC; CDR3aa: CASSPTSLEQYF